This T cell receptor beta chain was identified in a study of OX40 agonist ivuxolimab in advanced cancers. Describing the broader study: Ivuxolimab was a fully human IgG2 agonistic monoclonal antibody targeting the costimulatory receptor OX40 (CD134). Intravenous ivuxolimab was administered to patients every 2 weeks at six dose levels: 0.01, 0.1, 0.3, 1.5, 3 and 10 mg/kg. Of the approximately 54 patients in dose escalation, some 20 had hepatocellular carcinoma, around 15 had melanoma, 9 had renal cell carcinoma and 9 had head and neck cancer. In the dose-escalation cohort, over 65% of patients were male, and the mean age was around 60 years, with a range of about 23 to 90. Prior anti-PD-1, anti-PD-L1 or anti-CTLA-4 therapy was permitted, and checkpoint inhibitors had been received by under 50% of dose-escalation patients. Partial responses were achieved by three dose-escalation patients, of whom one had hepatocellular carcinoma and two had cutaneous melanoma. The purpose of peripheral TCRbeta sequencing was to test whether ivuxolimab changed TCR sequence diversity and led to clonal T-cell expansion. The monotherapy dose-escalation portion (N ≈ 52 patients) of the phase I ivuxolimab trial is reported in the paper. Summary of the overall study and its limitations: Antigen specificity was not determined for the clonally expanded peripheral T cells. In the 0.1-3.0 mg/kg groups, partial responders had among the lowest normalized peripheral clonal expansion, particularly in CD8+ T cells. Clonal expansion of both CD4+ and CD8+ blood T cells was observed from baseline to week 6 at doses 0.1 to 3.0 mg/kg. After ivuxolimab, more expanded clones were found on average in CD8+ T cells than in CD4+ T cells. Low levels of normalized T-cell clonal expansion were also seen in some patients who did not respond.

Genomic DNA was extracted from sorted cells for sequencing of the TCRbeta CDR3 region. The immunoSEQ Assay was used for sequencing of TCRbeta CDR3 regions. The table was pulled from immuneACCESS by TCRdb, which kept in-frame rearrangements only. Such tables lose some clones; where checked, under half of the loss comes from unresolved V genes, and the rest has no known cause. This sample comprises fewer than 20,000 clones, approximately 85% of them detected only once. The top ten constitute less than 70% of the sample. Patients with a history of autoimmune disease or receiving systemic immunosuppression were excluded from the trial. Peripheral blood for TCR sequencing was collected from all dose cohorts at baseline, on cycle 4 day 1, and on cycle 7 day 1. Samples came from an open-label, multicenter, first-in-human phase I dose-escalation trial of ivuxolimab. Adults with locally advanced or metastatic melanoma, renal cell, hepatocellular, or head and neck squamous cell carcinoma were enrolled in the trial. Before TCR sequencing, CD4+ and CD8+ T cells were separately sorted from peripheral blood.

This clone was seen only once. It lacks a known antigen. Base-call qualities are not available, and no considerably larger clone is one nucleotide away. The starting material was CD4+ or CD8+ T cells sorted from blood, obtained in a trial of the OX40 agonist ivuxolimab. The clonotype originates from an adult with an advanced solid tumor such as melanoma, head and neck, liver or kidney cancer.

The CDR3 region reads CASSLLGGHEQFF. At the DNA level, the sequence is TGTGCCAGCAGTTTATTAGGGGGCCATGAGCAGTTCTTC. The V and J genes are TRBV27 and TRBJ2-1, and 7 junctional nucleotides match TRBD1. From cysteine to phenylalanine, the CDR3 is 13 amino acids long. CDR3 DNA is the only sequence kept; it has 39 bases, read in frame from the first base. Trimming takes 1 base off V and 8 bases off J; junction bases not matched to a gene: 2. The germline V gene (reference sequence) supplies CDR1 MNHEY and CDR2 SMNVEV.